A selection of T cell receptor beta chains follows, all from one sample in a study of radiotherapy plus CTLA-4 blockade in lung cancer. Generated by immunoSEQ multiplex PCR, the TCRdb table keeps only in-frame clones and is missing some. The table includes about 60,000 clones, around 80% detected once. This specimen was peripheral blood, taken from a patient treated with radiotherapy plus ipilimumab. Every receptor here comes from a human donor with non-small cell lung cancer who had a partial response to radiotherapy plus ipilimumab. Each CDR3 is given with its conserved first and last residue. D genes are given only for firm matches. Expanded clones are given a class, and other clones once, few, many or no size at all.

clone_size	j_call	d_call	v_call	cdr3_nt	cdr3_aa
once	TRBJ2-3	-	TRBV21-1	TGTGCCAGCAGCAAACACAGGGCCTTCACAGATACGCAGTATTTT	CASSKHRAFTDTQYF
few	TRBJ2-3	-	TRBV11-2	TGTGCCAGCAGCTTAGCGGGACAGCAGTATTTT	CASSLAGQQYF
-	TRBJ2-5	-	TRBV7-3	TGTGCCAGCAGCTTAACAGGACTACCCAAGGGGGAGACCCAGTACTTC	CASSLTGLPKGETQYF
-	TRBJ1-1	-	TRBV6-5	TGTGCCAGCAGTTACCTGAGTCGGGCTTTCTTT	CASSYLSRAFF
-	TRBJ1-6	TRBD1	TRBV5-1	TGCGCCAGCAGCTTGGCCTTGGGAGACAGGGGAAATTCACCCCTCTACTTT	CASSLALGDRGNSPLYF
-	TRBJ2-2	TRBD1	TRBV5-1	TGCGCCAGCAGCGGGGGACAGGGGACCGGGGAGCTGTTTTTT	CASSGGQGTGELFF
-	TRBJ1-1	-	TRBV6-6	TGTGCCAGCAGTTACCCCCCGACAGTACCGAACACTGAAGCTTTCTTT	CASSYPPTVPNTEAFF
-	TRBJ1-1	-	TRBV9	TGTGCCAGCAGCGTAAATCTTGCGGAACACACGAACACTGAAGCTTTCTTT	CASSVNLAEHTNTEAFF
-	TRBJ2-7	-	TRBV18	TGTGCCAGCTCACCACTAAATAAATACGCCTACGAGCAGTACTTC	CASSPLNKYAYEQYF
-	TRBJ2-7	TRBD1	TRBV5-6	TGTGCCAGCAGCGCGACAGGGACGTGGTACGAGCAGTACTTC	CASSATGTWYEQYF
-	TRBJ2-3	TRBD2	TRBV7-9	TGTGCCAGCAGCCCTAGACTAGCGGGGGGGTTTAGTCACGGAGATACGCAGTATTTT	CASSPRLAGGFSHGDTQYF
-	TRBJ1-2	TRBD1	TRBV2	TGTGCCAGCGTTACTGGGACAGACTATGGCTACACCTTC	CASVTGTDYGYTF
-	TRBJ1-5	TRBD1	TRBV6-1	TGTGCCAGCAGTATGACAGGGGATGGTGGTCAGCCCCAGCATTTT	CASSMTGDGGQPQHF
-	TRBJ2-7	TRBD1	TRBV7-9	TGTGCCAGCAGCTTCCCGGGACAGGGAAGTTACGAGCAGTACTTC	CASSFPGQGSYEQYF
once	TRBJ2-1	-	TRBV9	TGTGCCAGCAGCCCGACAGGGAGGTCCTACAATGAGCAGTTCTTC	CASSPTGRSYNEQFF
medium-sized	TRBJ1-2	TRBD1	TRBV19	TGTGCCAGTAGCGTGAGGCAGGGGGATGGCTACACCTTC	CASSVRQGDGYTF
-	TRBJ1-6	-	TRBV5-1	TGCGCCAGCAGCTTGGGACAGAGTAATTCACCCCTCCACTTT	CASSLGQSNSPLHF
few	TRBJ2-2	TRBD1	TRBV5-1	TGCGCCAGCAGTTCCGGACAGGTCACCGGGGAGCTGTTTTTT	CASSSGQVTGELFF
-	TRBJ2-7	-	TRBV19	TGTGCCAGTAGTATCGAGGTGGAGGGTCCCTACGAGCAGTACTTC	CASSIEVEGPYEQYF
-	TRBJ2-1	TRBD2	TRBV7-2	TGTGCCAGCAGCTTCCGGACTAGCGGATACAATGAGCAGTTCTTC	CASSFRTSGYNEQFF
-	TRBJ2-5	TRBD2	TRBV2	TGTGCCAGCAGCAAAGGGACTAGCGGAGGGTACCAAGAGACCCAGTACTTC	CASSKGTSGGYQETQYF
-	TRBJ2-3	TRBD1	TRBV5-1	TGCGCCAGCAGCTTGTTAACGGACAGGGGCGCAGATACGCAGTATTTT	CASSLLTDRGADTQYF
-	TRBJ2-5	TRBD2	TRBV7-3	TGTGCCAGCAGCCAAGGTAGCGGGGGAGAGACCCAGTACTTC	CASSQGSGGETQYF
-	TRBJ2-5	-	TRBV4-1	TGCGCCAGCAGCCAAAATGACTTGCAAGAGACCCAGTACTTC	CASSQNDLQETQYF
-	TRBJ2-5	TRBD2	TRBV9	TGTGCCAGCAGCGCTTCGGGGGGGGGTCAAGAGACCCAGTACTTC	CASSASGGGQETQYF
few	TRBJ1-1	TRBD1	TRBV11-2	TGTGCCAGCAGCACCAGGGGGTCTCGGACTGAAGCTTTCTTT	CASSTRGSRTEAFF
-	TRBJ1-1	-	TRBV7-9	TGTGCCACGAACGAACCGAGGACAGAGCCACAGAACACTGAAGCTTTCTTT	CATNEPRTEPQNTEAFF
-	TRBJ1-2	-	TRBV6-1	TGTGCCAGCAGTGACAGGGGAAGTGGCTACACCTTC	CASSDRGSGYTF
-	TRBJ2-1	-	TRBV28	TGTGCCAGCAGTTTAGGGACAAGGAATGAGCAGTTCTTC	CASSLGTRNEQFF
-	TRBJ1-6	-	TRBV5-4	TGTGCCAGCAGCTTGCAAGACAGTTCCTCACCCCTCCACTTT	CASSLQDSSSPLHF
-	TRBJ2-2	TRBD2	TRBV9	TGTGCCAGCAGTCCCCCAGCGGGGGGGCCGTCCGGGGAGCTGTTTTTT	CASSPPAGGPSGELFF
-	TRBJ2-2	TRBD1	TRBV29-1	TGCAGCGCCGACAGGGGTTACACCGGGGAGCTGTTTTTT	CSADRGYTGELFF
once	TRBJ1-4	-	TRBV9	TGTGCCAGCTCCCGGACTCCCACGGGAGCTAATGAAAAACTGTTTTTT	CASSRTPTGANEKLFF
-	TRBJ2-5	TRBD1	TRBV6-1	TGTGCCAGCACCAGCCAGTGGCAGGGGGCGGAGACCCAGTACTTC	CASTSQWQGAETQYF
-	TRBJ2-3	-	TRBV21-1	TGTGCCAGCCGCCGGGATACGCAGTATTTT	CASRRDTQYF
-	TRBJ1-1	-	TRBV6-1	TGTGCCAGCAGTGAAAAGCGGGCGACTGAAGCTTTCTTT	CASSEKRATEAFF
few	TRBJ1-1	TRBD1	TRBV4-1	TGCGCCAGCAGCCAAGATCCCCCTGGGACAGGCTGGGACACTGAAGCTTTCTTT	CASSQDPPGTGWDTEAFF
-	TRBJ2-2	-	TRBV27	TGTGCCAGCAGACTCCGGTGGGCCCTTGTGGAAACCGGGGAGCTGTTTTTT	CASRLRWALVETGELFF
-	TRBJ1-4	-	TRBV6-1	TGTGCCAGCAGTGACACCCCTCAGTGGGAAAAACTGTTTTTT	CASSDTPQWEKLFF
few	TRBJ2-1	-	TRBV6-5	TGTGCCAGCAGTTCGGGGGCCTACAATGAGCAGTTCTTC	CASSSGAYNEQFF
few	TRBJ2-3	TRBD2	TRBV27	TGTGCCAGCAGTATCTTCAGACTAGCGGGGAGCTACACAGATACGCAGTATTTT	CASSIFRLAGSYTDTQYF
-	TRBJ1-6	TRBD1	TRBV19	TGTGCCAGCTCGGGGACAGGTAATTCACCCCTCCACTTT	CASSGTGNSPLHF
-	TRBJ2-3	-	TRBV21-1	TGTGCCAGCAGCTCAAGGCGGGAGGGCGGCACAGATACGCAGTATTTT	CASSSRREGGTDTQYF
-	TRBJ2-3	-	TRBV19	TGTGCCAGTAGTATACCCGTCGGGGGATTGGGGGATACGCAGTATTTT	CASSIPVGGLGDTQYF
few	TRBJ1-4	TRBD1	TRBV25-1	TGTGCCAGCAGTGAAGGGATCCCACAGGGGGCAACTAATGAAAAACTGTTTTTT	CASSEGIPQGATNEKLFF
-	TRBJ1-6	-	TRBV28	TGTGCCAGCAGTCCAGGTTTCAAGGCCCTCCACTTT	CASSPGFKALHF
-	TRBJ1-3	-	TRBV5-1	TGCGCCAGCAGCTTGGCCGGTACCACCGGAAACACCATATATTTT	CASSLAGTTGNTIYF
-	TRBJ1-1	-	TRBV5-1	TGCGCCAGCAGAAAGGGGGGGGACACTGAAGCTTTCTTT	CASRKGGDTEAFF
-	TRBJ1-5	-	TRBV6-5	TGTGCCAGCAGTTACTCGAAACAGAGCAATCAGCCCCAGCATTTT	CASSYSKQSNQPQHF
-	TRBJ1-6	-	TRBV28	TGTGCCAGCAGTTTACCCCTGGAGTTATCACCCCTCCACTTT	CASSLPLELSPLHF
-	TRBJ1-2	TRBD1	TRBV6-6	TGTGCCAGCAGTGCGCTGGGACAGGGGGCCAATGGCTACACCTTC	CASSALGQGANGYTF
-	TRBJ2-7	TRBD1	TRBV10-3	TGTGCCATCAGTAGGACAGGGACCTACGAGCAGTACTTC	CAISRTGTYEQYF
-	TRBJ1-3	-	TRBV28	TGTGCCAGCAGTTCGTACGGCTCTGGAAACACCATATATTTT	CASSSYGSGNTIYF
-	TRBJ1-6	-	TRBV28	TGTGCCAGCAGCGACCGAGGCCCCCTCCACTTT	CASSDRGPLHF
-	TRBJ2-5	TRBD1	TRBV29-1	TGCAGCGTCGTGCTGCGAGGGACAGGGGCAGAGACCCAGTACTTC	CSVVLRGTGAETQYF
-	TRBJ1-2	-	TRBV9	TGTGCCAGCAGCGTAGAACTCGATTTTAACTATGGCTACACCTTC	CASSVELDFNYGYTF
-	TRBJ2-5	-	TRBV6-6	TGTGCCAGCAGTTACACGGGAGAGACCCAGTACTTC	CASSYTGETQYF